The clone carrying this T cell receptor (beta chain) is medium-sized. The antigen is undetermined. Whole blood was used without fractionation, so all unsorted peripheral T cells were included. This specimen comes from a study of HIV-infected patients and healthy controls. Findings and limits, study-wide: During therapy, HIV-associated CDR3s fell significantly in frequency, while CMV-associated CDR3s did not change significantly. HIV-infected patients shared fewer CDR3 sequences between individuals than healthy controls.

Alpha and beta constant-region primers primed reverse transcription of 400 to 650 ng RNA. Each of the alpha and beta chains got its own library through chain-specific third strand synthesis with indices. TCRdb re-analysed the 5' RACE reads in MiXCR, keeping a single row per CDR3 protein. The sample yields about 17,000 distinct CDR3 sequences, over 9.5% seen once. Germline-derived CDR1 and CDR2 are SQVTM and ANQGSEA. The CDR3 sequence is 18 residues long. The V and J ends lost 6 bases and 7 bases, in that order; junction bases with no gene match: 16. The rearrangement uses TRBV29-1 and TRBJ2-1; 15 positions agree with TRBD2. This TCR came from an adult in good health. The sample consisted of blood. CDR3 in amino acids: CSVVGLAGGRTFENEQFF. The CDR3 bases are TGCAGCGTCGTGGGACTAGCGGGAGGCCGCACATTCGAAAATGAGCAGTTCTTC.